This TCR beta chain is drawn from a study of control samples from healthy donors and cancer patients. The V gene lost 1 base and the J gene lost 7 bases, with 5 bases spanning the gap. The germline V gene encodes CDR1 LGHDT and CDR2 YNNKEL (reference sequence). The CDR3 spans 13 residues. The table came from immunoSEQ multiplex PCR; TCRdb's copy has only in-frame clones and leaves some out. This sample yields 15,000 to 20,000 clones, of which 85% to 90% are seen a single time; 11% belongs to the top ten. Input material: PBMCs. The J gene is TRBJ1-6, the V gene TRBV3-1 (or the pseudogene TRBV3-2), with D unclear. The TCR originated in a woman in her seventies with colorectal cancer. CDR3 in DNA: TGTGCCAGCAGCCAAGTCGGGAATTCACCCCTCCACTTT. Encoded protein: CASSQVGNSPLHF.